These 23 T cell receptor beta chains originate from one sample sequenced in a study of low-dose radiotherapy and immunotherapy resistance in tumors. Gene-specific TRAV and TRBV primers were used for first-strand cDNA, covering alpha and beta chains. Amplification, which lasted approximately 20 PCR cycles, used a constant-region primer and V-primer adapter to amplify TCRs. TCRdb fed the reads into MiXCR, producing one record per CDR3 protein. The table records 9,700 or so distinct CDR3 sequences, around 74% of them present only once. The origin of the receptors is a human donor with advanced metastatic prostate, ovarian, gallbladder or colorectal cancer (not recorded which). This table probably holds off-target reads from a library built for another chain.

The chain joins TRBV18 to TRBJ1-6, with 9 bases that match TRBD1. The CDR3 covers 15 residues. J gave up 7 bases and V 4 bases, and 5 bases lay outside the gene matches. The germline V gene has CDR1 KGHSH and CDR2 LQKENI. The chain's CDR3 is CASSRRQGDNSPLHF. CDR3 DNA sequence: TGTGCCAGCTCACGGAGACAGGGGGACAATTCACCCCTCCACTTT.

The genes are TRBV5-1 and TRBJ2-2, with D possibly being TRBD1 (6 bases). Trimming cost V 4 bases and J 1 base, with 8 bases left between them. The germline V gene has CDR1 SGHRS and CDR2 YFSETQ. The CDR3 has 14 amino acids. This chain's CDR3 is CASSGGQNTGELFF. The CDR3 DNA is TGCGCCAGCAGCGGGGGACAGAACACCGGGGAGCTGTTTTTT.

This sequence joins TRBV5-1 and TRBJ2-7; no firm D call. This CDR3 contains 14 residues. The germline V gene has CDR1 SGHRS and CDR2 YFSETQ. Trimming pared 2 bases from V and 0 bases from J, leaving 9 bases between. Here the CDR3 reads CASSFPGSSYEQYF. In DNA, the CDR3 is TGCGCCAGCAGCTTCCCTGGGTCCTCCTACGAGCAGTACTTC.

This clonotype is a singleton in its sample. The J gene is TRBJ2-3, the V gene TRBV2, with 10 bases matching TRBD2. The V segment lost 5 bases and the J segment 7 bases; nucleotides outside the gene matches: 9. The CDR3 extends over 15 amino acids. The V gene's germline CDR1 is SNHLY and CDR2 FYNNEI. The CDR3 nucleotides are TGTGCCAGCAGTCCCGCTAGCGGGAGATCAAATACGCAGTATTTT. This codes for CASSPASGRSNTQYF.

V usage is TRBV29-1 and J usage is TRBJ2-1; TRBD2 matches at 9 bases. The length of the CDR3 is 14 residues. CDR1 and CDR2 from the germline V gene are SQVTM and ANQGSEA. Trimming cost V 3 bases and J 6 bases; bases outside gene matches: 6. The CDR3 nucleotides are TGCAGCGTTGACTTTGGACTAGCGAGCAATGAGCAGTTCTTC. This codes for CSVDFGLASNEQFF.

V and J are TRBV7-2 and TRBJ2-2, with D unclear. The germline V gene has CDR1 SGHTA and CDR2 FQGNSA. Trimming removed 7 bases from V and 3 bases from J, with 12 bases in between. CDR3 length: 14 amino acids. The DNA for the CDR3 is TGTGCCAGCACCCTCCGGGCTTACACCGGGGAGCTGTTTTTT. Its translation is CASTLRAYTGELFF.

The chain recombines TRBV2 with TRBJ2-1, with 7 bases identical to TRBD2. Germline lookup yields CDR1 SNHLY and CDR2 FYNNEI. The CDR3 covers 14 residues. Here the CDR3 reads CSVAGEGFNNEQFF. The CDR3 DNA sequence: TGTTCGGTCGCGGGAGAGGGATTCAACAATGAGCAGTTCTTC. The complete variable domain, with remaining parts taken from reference TRBV2 and TRBJ2-1, reads EPEVTQTPSHQVTQMGQEVILRCVPISNHLYFYWYRQILGQKVEFLVSFYNNEISEKSEIFDDQFSVERPDGSNFTLKIRSTKLEDSAMYFCSVAGEGFNNEQFFGPGTRLTVL.

This clonotype was counted between two and nine times. The chain employs TRBV3-1 and TRBJ1-1, with D perhaps matching TRBD1 (6 bases). Per the germline V gene, CDR1 is LGHDT and CDR2 is YNNKEL (reference sequence). This CDR3 region has 14 residues. V was shortened by 4 bases and J by 4 bases, with 13 bases between the two germline ends. For the CDR3, the DNA is TGTGCCAGCAGCCGGCGTGGGGACACCACTGAAGCTTTCTTT. It codes for CASSRRGDTTEAFF.

J is TRBJ2-2 and V is TRBV2, with a tentative D call TRBD2 (5 bases). Germline V gene data show CDR1 as SNHLY and CDR2 as FYNNEI. V lost 3 bases and J lost 6, with 11 bases in between. This CDR3 is 14 amino acids long. The chain's CDR3 is CASSDGLRAGELFF. The CDR3 coding sequence is TGTGCCAGCAGTGACGGGTTGAGGGCCGGGGAGCTGTTTTTT.

V gene TRBV4-3 combines with J gene TRBJ2-5; D is ambiguous. CDR3 length: 15 residues. The V gene's germline CDR1 is LGHNA and CDR2 YSLEER. The V gene lost 0 bases and the J gene lost 5 bases, with 13 bases spanning the gap. CDR3 residues: CASSQDWASGETQYF. For the CDR3, the DNA is TGCGCCAGCAGCCAAGATTGGGCCAGTGGGGAGACCCAGTACTTC.

This clonotype appeared a single time. This chain joins TRBV5-4 and TRBJ1-1; 9 nucleotides line up with TRBD1. V shed 6 bases, J shed 5 bases, and the junction held 14 bases outside the gene matches. The V gene's germline CDR1 is SGHNT and CDR2 YYREEE (reference sequence). This CDR3 comprises 16 residues. Here the CDR3 reads CASMPLEQGAKTEAFF. DNA for the CDR3: TGTGCCAGCATGCCTCTCGAACAGGGGGCTAAAACTGAAGCTTTCTTT.

V usage is TRBV7-8 and J usage is TRBJ2-7; 10 bases are a match to TRBD2. This CDR3 has 14 residues. Germline CDR1 SGHVS, CDR2 FQNEAQ. Trimming cost V 1 base and J 6 bases; bases outside gene matches: 3. Here the CDR3 reads CASSLGRTSGEQYF. For the CDR3, the DNA is TGTGCCAGCAGCTTAGGGAGGACTAGCGGCGAGCAGTACTTC.

The chain recombines TRBV6-6 with TRBJ2-5; 12 bases align to TRBD2. CDR3 length: 16 residues. Germline lookup yields CDR1 MNHNY and CDR2 SVGAGI (reference sequence). The J segment lost 5 bases and the V segment lost 2 bases, leaving 6 bases of the junction unmatched. The CDR3 loop reads CASSYLTSGRGETQYF. DNA for the CDR3: TGTGCCAGCAGTTACCTGACTAGCGGGAGAGGGGAGACCCAGTACTTC.

The chain is built from TRBV27 and TRBJ2-7; 9 positions match TRBD2. V lost 3 bases and J lost 3; bases outside the gene matches: 3. The CDR3 loop spans 14 amino acids. Per germline, CDR1 MNHEY and CDR2 SMNVEV (reference sequence). The CDR3 coding sequence is TGTGCCAGCAGTTTGACTAGCGGATACTACGAGCAGTACTTC. This gives the protein CASSLTSGYYEQYF.

There are a few counts of this clonotype. The V gene is TRBV9, the J gene TRBJ2-3; TRBD2 is a possible D gene (6 bases). Germline CDR1 is SGDLS and CDR2 is YYNGEE. Trimming took off 6 bases at V and 4 bases at J, with 12 bases between the two ends. This CDR3 spans 13 amino acids. This chain's CDR3 is CASKRETADTQYF. The CDR3 nucleotides are TGTGCCAGCAAACGGGAGACAGCAGATACGCAGTATTTT.

The chain is built from TRBV20-1 and TRBJ2-7; possible D gene TRBD2, 6 bases. The CDR3 runs to 12 residues. Trimming removed 3 bases from V and 6 bases from J, with 12 bases in between. The V gene's germline CDR1 is DFQATT and CDR2 SNEGSKA (reference sequence). CDR3 loop: CSASRDSLEQYF. The DNA for the CDR3 is TGCAGTGCTAGTCGGGACTCCCTCGAGCAGTACTTC.

The chain uses TRBV3-1 and TRBJ2-7, with 7 nucleotides matching TRBD1. Losses at the gene ends were 4 bases for V and 0 bases for J; bases not matched to a gene: 6. Germline CDR1 and CDR2: LGHDT and YNNKEL (reference sequence). The CDR3 has 15 residues. For the CDR3, the DNA is TGTGCCAGCAGCCTAGGACAGGTGAGCTCCTACGAGCAGTACTTC. Residues: CASSLGQVSSYEQYF.

The chain employs TRBV5-5 and TRBJ2-7, with 7 bases lining up with TRBD1. Losses at the gene ends were 2 bases for V and 4 bases for J; bases not matched to a gene: 6. The CDR3 is 14 residues long. Germline loops: CDR1 SGHKS, CDR2 YYEKEE (reference sequence). The CDR3 region has the DNA TGTGCCAGCAGCTTATGGACAGGACGTTACGAGCAGTACTTC. Translation gives CASSLWTGRYEQYF. Together with reference TRBV5-5 and TRBJ2-7, the CDR3 gives the full variable domain: DAGVTQSPTHLIKTRGQQVTLRCSPISGHKSVSWYQQVLGQGPQFIFQYYEKEERGRGNFPDRFSARQFPNYSSELNVNALLLGDSALYLCASSLWTGRYEQYFGPGTRLTVT.

The chain recombines TRBV19 with TRBJ2-2; a possible D gene is TRBD2 (6 bases). CDR1 and CDR2 (germline): LNHDA, SQIVND (reference sequence). Trimming cost V 9 bases and J 6 bases, with 8 bases left between them. CDR3 size: 11 residues. CDR3 in DNA: TGTGCCAGCAGACTAGCCGGGGAGCTGTTTTTT. Amino acids: CASRLAGELFF.

The chain couples TRBV5-8 to TRBJ2-5; D is unresolved. CDR3 length: 16 amino acids. The ends were cut back, 4 bases at V and 2 bases at J, with 18 bases in the middle. CDR1 SGHTS and CDR2 YDEGEE come from the germline V gene. DNA of the CDR3: TGTGCCAGCAGCGGATTCTCTGGGCGCAGTCAAGAGACCCAGTACTTC. This codes for CASSGFSGRSQETQYF.

The chain joins TRBV28 to TRBJ1-1; TRBD1 is a possible D gene (5 bases). Trimming took off 7 bases at V and 6 bases at J, with 12 bases between the two ends. Germline lookup yields CDR1 MDHEN and CDR2 SYDVKM. The CDR3 spans 12 residues. For the CDR3, the DNA is TGTGCCAGCACGGAGGGGTTGTCTGAAGCTTTCTTT. Translated: CASTEGLSEAFF. Supplemented by reference TRBV28 and TRBJ1-1, the full variable domain reads DVKVTQSSRYLVKRTGEKVFLECVQDMDHENMFWYRQDPGLGLRLIYFSYDVKMKEKGDIPEGYSVSREKKERFSLILESASTNQTSMYLCASTEGLSEAFFGQGTRLTVV.

The chain combines TRBV28 with TRBJ2-1, with 7 bases identical to TRBD2. Germline-derived CDR1 and CDR2 are MDHEN and SYDVKM. The V segment lost 6 bases and the J segment 6 bases; nucleotides outside the gene matches: 2. The CDR3 has 12 amino acids. The CDR3 coding sequence is TGTGCCAGCAGAGGGAGGGGCAATGAGCAGTTCTTC. Protein: CASRGRGNEQFF.

V usage is TRBV4-2 and J usage is TRBJ2-7; D gene ambiguous. Germline assignment: CDR1 LGHNA and CDR2 YNFKEQ. Trimming removed 1 base at V and 3 bases at J, with 10 bases between. The CDR3 loop spans 14 amino acids. This CDR3 reads CASSQGYPGYEQYF. CDR3 nucleotides: TGTGCCAGCAGCCAAGGATATCCGGGCTACGAGCAGTACTTC.